These 22 T cell receptor beta chains were all obtained from the same sample, sequenced in a study of blood T cell repertoires in COVID-19. Profiled with immunoSEQ multiplex PCR; TCRdb holds only in-frame clones, not every one. The sample lists some 71,000 clones, roughly 88% occurring once. The specimen sequenced was peripheral blood. These receptors were taken from a young man with acute or convalescent COVID-19.

The chain is built from TRBV21-1 and TRBJ1-6. TRBV21-1 is noted as a pseudogene. The CDR3 runs 18 residues. The CDR3 nucleotides read TGTGCCCACGCGGGGGTGAGCGCATGGAGCTCCTATAATTCACCCCTCCACTTT. It is translated as CAHAGVSAWSSYNSPLHF.

This sequence joins TRBV5-1 and TRBJ1-2; D remains unclear. The ends were cut back, 0 bases at V and 4 bases at J, with 10 bases in the middle. Germline V gives CDR1 SGHRS, CDR2 YFSETQ. The length of the CDR3 is 14 residues. CDR3 nucleotides: TGCGCCAGCAGCTTGGTTGACGAGCGCTATGGCTACACCTTC. It translates to CASSLVDERYGYTF.

The chain uses TRBV6-5 and TRBJ2-7; D gene uncertain. Per germline, CDR1 MNHEY and CDR2 SVGAGI. Trimming took 5 bases from V and 11 from J, leaving 13 bases between them. The CDR3 totals 11 residues. The CDR3 here is CASSNSYLEYV. For the CDR3, the DNA is TGTGCCAGCAGTAACAGTTATCTCGAGTACGTC.

Here the CDR3 reads CASRTGLETYNEQFF. In DNA form, the CDR3 reads TGTGCCAGCAGAACGGGACTAGAGACCTACAATGAGCAGTTCTTC. This chain joins TRBV7-2 and TRBJ2-1, with 8 bases lining up with TRBD2. J was trimmed by 2 bases and V by 6 bases; bases with no gene match: 6. The germline V gene encodes CDR1 SGHTA and CDR2 FQGNSA. The CDR3 is 15 residues long.

The rearrangement uses TRBV5-1 and TRBJ2-7; 8 nucleotides agree with TRBD1. V gave up 5 bases and J gave up 4 bases; unmatched junction bases: 8. This CDR3 contains 14 residues. The V gene's germline CDR1 is SGHRS and CDR2 YFSETQ. CDR3 in DNA: TGCGCCAGCAGTCCCGGACAGGGTCAGTACGAGCAGTACGTC. It codes for CASSPGQGQYEQYV.

This chain joins TRBV30 and TRBJ1-2; perhaps TRBD1 as D (6 bases). The germline V gene has CDR1 GTSNPN and CDR2 SVGIG (reference sequence). The V end lost 3 bases, the J end lost 3 bases, and 11 bases lay between the germline ends. This CDR3 region has 13 residues. The CDR3 DNA sequence: TGTGCCTGGAGAAACAGGGTTGACTATGGCTACACCTTC. Amino acids: CAWRNRVDYGYTF. The entire variable domain, with the rest obtained from reference TRBV30 and TRBJ1-2, is as follows: SQTIHQWPATLVQPVGSPLSLECTVEGTSNPNLYWYRQAAGRGLQLLFYSVGIGQISSEVPQNLSASRPQDRQFILSSKKLLLSDSGFYLCAWRNRVDYGYTFGSGTRLTVV.

The CDR3 nucleotides are TGTGCCAGCACCAGCGCCAAGAACTGGGACAGGGGGTACGAGCAGTACTTC. It codes for CASTSAKNWDRGYEQYF. V and J are TRBV13 and TRBJ2-7; 11 positions match TRBD1. The germline V gene has CDR1 PRHDT and CDR2 FYEKMQ (reference sequence). V dropped 7 bases and J dropped 4; count of bases not matched to a gene: 15. The CDR3 has 17 residues.

J is TRBJ2-2 and V is TRBV7-6; 7 positions agree with TRBD1. Germline V gives CDR1 SGHVS, CDR2 FNYEAQ. The junction had 6 bases not matched to a gene; V was cut back by 4 bases and J by 1 base. The CDR3 has 16 residues. CDR3 coding DNA: TGTGCCAGCAGCTCGACAGGGATCCGGAACACCGGGGAGCTGTTTTTT. Translated: CASSSTGIRNTGELFF.

This sequence joins TRBV5-4 and TRBJ2-5, with TRBD1 identical over 8 bases. Germline V gene sequence: CDR1 SGHNT, CDR2 YYREEE (reference sequence). With 6 bases clipped from V and 4 bases from J, the junction kept 20 bases outside the gene matches. The CDR3 runs to 18 residues. CDR3 amino acids: CASTPEGTGTGLPETQYF. The CDR3 bases are TGTGCCAGCACCCCTGAGGGAACCGGGACAGGTTTACCAGAGACCCAGTACTTC.

The J gene is TRBJ2-7, the V gene TRBV5-5; D is possibly TRBD2 (6 bases). Germline V CDR1 and CDR2: SGHKS, YYEKEE (reference sequence). The V end lost 3 bases, the J end lost 0 bases, and 10 bases lay between the germline ends. CDR3 length equals 14 residues. CDR3 region: CASSSGGFSYEQYF. For the CDR3, the DNA is TGTGCCAGCAGCTCCGGAGGGTTCTCCTACGAGCAGTACTTC.

The V and J genes are TRBV20-1 and TRBJ2-1; 9 bases agree with TRBD1. The CDR3 has 14 residues. The ends lost 3 bases at V and 4 bases at J; junction bases unmatched: 4. CDR1 and CDR2 (germline): DFQATT, SNEGSKA (reference sequence). The CDR3 nucleotides are TGCAGTGCTAGTGGGGGGACAGGGTACAATGAGCAGTTCTTC. Amino acids: CSASGGTGYNEQFF.

The chain employs TRBV6-5 and TRBJ2-7; 7 bases agree with TRBD1. The CDR3 totals 13 residues. The junction had 6 bases not matched to a gene; V was cut back by 6 bases and J by 4 bases. The germline CDR1 and CDR2 sequences are MNHEY and SVGAGI. CDR3 loop: CASRLLDRYEQYV. The CDR3 nucleotides are TGTGCCAGCAGACTCCTGGACAGGTACGAGCAGTACGTC.

J is TRBJ1-1 and V is TRBV18; the match to TRBD1 covers 7 bases. The V and J ends lost 5 bases and 1 base, in that order; junction bases with no gene match: 19. The CDR3 extends over 19 amino acids. From germline, CDR1 is KGHSH and CDR2 LQKENI. The CDR3 coding sequence is TGTGCCAGCTCAGACAGGGTGGGTAGCATCACAATTGAGAACACTGAAGCTTTCTTT. The encoded protein is CASSDRVGSITIENTEAFF.

The chain joins TRBV19 to TRBJ1-5; D may be TRBD1 (6 bases). Trimming removed 8 bases from V and 6 bases from J, with 11 bases in between. Germline V gene sequence: CDR1 LNHDA, CDR2 SQIVND (reference sequence). CDR3 length equals 12 residues. The CDR3 sequence is CASQTGFQPQHF. For the CDR3, the DNA is TGTGCCAGTCAAACAGGGTTTCAGCCCCAGCATTTT.

The chain is built from TRBV7-9 and TRBJ1-3; D not certain. In germline, CDR1 is SEHNR, CDR2 FQNEAQ (reference sequence). The V gene lost 2 bases and the J gene lost 2 bases, with 4 bases spanning the gap. The CDR3 runs 13 residues. The CDR3 loop reads CASSLLPGNTIYF. For the CDR3, the DNA is TGTGCCAGCAGCTTACTTCCTGGAAACACCATATATTTT.

The chain has TRBV6-1 and TRBJ1-3; TRBD1 matches at 10 bases. Germline V CDR1 and CDR2: MNHNS, SASEGT. V shed 0 bases and J 0 bases; nucleotides not matched to a gene: 5. The CDR3 extends over 18 amino acids. For the CDR3, the DNA is TGTGCCAGCAGTGAAGCGCAAGACAGGGGGCGCTCTGGAAACACCATATATTTT. Translation: CASSEAQDRGRSGNTIYF.

The rearrangement links TRBV27 to TRBJ1-5, with a weak D call TRBD1 (6 bases). Germline loops: CDR1 MNHEY, CDR2 SMNVEV (reference sequence). The length of the CDR3 is 14 residues. With 4 bases removed from V and 5 bases from J, the gap between germline ends came to 12 bases. This CDR3 is CASSSDSPHQPQHF. The CDR3 nucleotides are TGTGCCAGCAGTTCGGACAGCCCTCATCAGCCCCAGCATTTT.

This clone was counted once. DNA of the CDR3: TGTGCCAGCAGTCTTGGGGGGGCTGGCACAGATACGCAGTATTTT. Its translation is CASSLGGAGTDTQYF. The chain combines TRBV27 with TRBJ2-3; a weak D match, TRBD2 (7 bases). Per the germline V gene, CDR1 is MNHEY and CDR2 is SMNVEV (reference sequence). Trimming stripped 5 bases from V and 1 base from J, with 13 bases between. This CDR3 has 15 residues.

The chain joins TRBV10-3 to TRBJ2-3; the match to TRBD2 covers 11 bases. The CDR3 loop spans 15 amino acids. J gave up 2 bases and V 6 bases, and 4 bases lay outside the gene matches. Germline CDR1 reads ENHRY; CDR2 reads SYGVKD. CDR3 in DNA: TGTGCCATCAGCCGTAGCGGGGGGGCCACAGATACGCAGTATTTT. Protein product: CAISRSGGATDTQYF.

This chain uses TRBV5-3 with TRBJ2-7, with 10 positions matching TRBD1. TRBV5-3 is known as an ORF, though its function is uncertain. V trimming: 3 bases; J trimming: 3 bases; junction bases outside the gene matches: 15. The length of the CDR3 is 18 residues. CDR3 residues: CARSSSPGTGDPYYEQYF. The CDR3 DNA follows: TGTGCCAGAAGCTCCTCCCCCGGGACAGGGGACCCCTACTACGAGCAGTACTTC.

The chain joins TRBV5-4 to TRBJ1-1, with 9 bases matching TRBD1. CDR3 length equals 14 residues. The J segment lost 3 bases and the V segment lost 1 base, leaving 1 base of the junction unmatched. Germline V gene sequence: CDR1 SGHNT, CDR2 YYREEE (reference sequence). CDR3 bases: TGTGCCAGCAGCTTGACAGGGGGCTACACTGAAGCTTTCTTT. It encodes CASSLTGGYTEAFF.

Written as DNA, the CDR3 is TGTGCCAGCAGATTACTCCGGACAGGCGCCCTCGGGGCCCAGTACTTC. The encoded protein is CASRLLRTGALGAQYF. The V and J genes are TRBV27 and TRBJ2-5; 7 bases map to TRBD1. V gave up 6 bases and J gave up 9 bases; unmatched junction bases: 19. This CDR3 has 16 amino acids. Germline CDR1 MNHEY, CDR2 SMNVEV (reference sequence).